The 12 T cell receptor beta chains below were found in one sample sequenced in a study of T-cell memory formation after mild COVID-19. TCRdb processed the 5' RACE reads anew with MiXCR; each CDR3 protein has one entry. Here the sample spans hundreds of thousands of distinct CDR3 sequences, under 30% being singletons. The material sequenced was PBMCs or a T cell subset sorted from them (not recorded which). These receptors all stem from an adult woman who had mild COVID-19 (a few samples of this study predate the infection). Cell type and time point are not known.

This clonotype came up a few times. V is TRBV20-1 and J is TRBJ1-1; no reliable D call. The CDR3 extends over 12 amino acids. Trimming removed 3 bases from V and 0 bases from J, with 5 bases in between. The germline gives CDR1 DFQATT, CDR2 SNEGSKA (reference sequence). The CDR3, as DNA: TGCAGTGCTAGCGCAGTGAACACTGAAGCTTTCTTT. This gives the protein CSASAVNTEAFF.

The chain combines TRBV7-9 with TRBJ2-7, with 8 bases fitting TRBD2. Germline values: CDR1 SEHNR, CDR2 FQNEAQ (reference sequence). The CDR3 totals 15 residues. V trimming: 1 base; J trimming: 3 bases; junction bases outside the gene matches: 5. CDR3 in DNA: TGTGCCAGCAGCTTAGATGGTAGCGGGGTCTACGAGCAGTACTTC. This sequence encodes CASSLDGSGVYEQYF.

This clonotype was counted only a few times. The chain is built from TRBV20-1 and TRBJ2-5, with 9 bases identical to TRBD1. CDR3 length: 15 residues. The V and J ends lost 6 bases and 2 bases, in that order; junction bases with no gene match: 10. The germline V gene has CDR1 DFQATT and CDR2 SNEGSKA (reference sequence). Here the CDR3 DNA reads TGCAGTGCAAAGGGGACAGGGTGGGCGCAAGAGACCCAGTACTTC. Encoded protein: CSAKGTGWAQETQYF.

A few counts support this clonotype. V gene TRBV29-1 combines with J gene TRBJ2-1, with D possibly called TRBD1 or TRBD2 (6 bases each). V was shortened by 2 bases and J by 9 bases, with 17 bases between the two germline ends. This CDR3 spans 14 amino acids. Germline values: CDR1 SQVTM, CDR2 ANQGSEA. This chain's CDR3 is CSVEQQMGGSEQFF. The DNA of the CDR3 is TGCAGCGTTGAACAACAAATGGGGGGCTCTGAGCAGTTCTTC.

This rearrangement joins TRBV29-1 to TRBJ2-7; no reliable D call. CDR3 size: 14 residues. The germline CDR1 and CDR2 sequences are SQVTM and ANQGSEA. Trimming removed 4 bases from V and 0 bases from J, with 13 bases in between. CDR3 coding DNA: TGCAGCGTTGGGGCCTCATCACCCTCCTACGAGCAGTACTTC. Amino acid sequence: CSVGASSPSYEQYF.

V is TRBV15 and J is TRBJ2-2, with 9 positions matching TRBD2. The trim removed 0 bases at V and 7 bases at J, leaving 6 bases unmatched. The CDR3 covers 16 residues. From germline, CDR1 is LNHNV and CDR2 YYDKDF (reference sequence). The DNA for the CDR3 is TGTGCCACCAGCAGAGAGGCTAGCGGGGTAAACGGGGAGCTGTTTTTT. Its translation: CATSREASGVNGELFF.

The chain combines TRBV4-3 with TRBJ2-6; 7 bases line up with TRBD1. V shed 1 base, J shed 1 base, and the junction held 4 bases outside the gene matches. The germline V gene encodes CDR1 LGHNA and CDR2 YSLEER. This CDR3 region has 17 residues. The CDR3: CASSQGTGASGANVLTF. The CDR3 bases are TGCGCCAGCAGCCAAGGGACAGGAGCATCTGGGGCCAACGTCCTGACTTTC.

This clonotype was observed a handful of times. The chain combines TRBV24-1 with TRBJ2-1, with D perhaps being TRBD1 or TRBD2 (5 bases each). CDR1 and CDR2 (germline): KGHDR, SFDVKD. Between the trimmed V and J ends, which lost 4 bases and 3 bases, there was a span of 12 bases. The CDR3 covers 15 residues. CDR3 amino acids: CATSENGGVYNEQFF. The CDR3 nucleotides read TGTGCCACCAGTGAGAATGGGGGAGTCTACAATGAGCAGTTCTTC.

This clonotype was recorded a few times. CDR3 in amino acids: CASSFLSDISMNTEAFF. CDR3 bases: TGTGCCAGCAGCTTCCTGTCGGACATATCCATGAACACTGAAGCTTTCTTT. The V call is TRBV9, the J call TRBJ1-1; tentative D call: TRBD1 (5 bases). In germline, CDR1 is SGDLS, CDR2 YYNGEE. V lost 4 bases and J lost 0, with 19 bases in between. CDR3 length: 17 amino acids.

The chain combines TRBV12-3 or TRBV12-4 with TRBJ2-3; TRBD2 might be the D (6 bases). V was trimmed by 7 bases and J by 4 bases, leaving 12 bases between them. The CDR3 spans 13 residues. The CDR3 coding sequence is TGTGCCAGCATCTTGGGGACTTCAGATACGCAGTATTTT. It is translated as CASILGTSDTQYF.

The rearrangement links TRBV6-2 or TRBV6-3 to TRBJ2-7; no reliable D call. Between the trimmed V and J ends, which lost 7 bases and 5 bases, there was a span of 9 bases. The CDR3 contains 11 residues. The germline CDR1 and CDR2 sequences are MNHEY and SVGEGT. The CDR3 is CASTSLDEQYF. The CDR3 bases are TGTGCCAGCACGAGTCTTGACGAGCAGTACTTC.

The rearrangement uses TRBV4-2 and TRBJ2-7, with D perhaps matching TRBD2 (6 bases). The V gene lost 2 bases and the J gene lost 10 bases, with 15 bases spanning the gap. The CDR3 runs to 13 residues. The germline V gene encodes CDR1 LGHNA and CDR2 YNFKEQ. In DNA form, the CDR3 reads TGTGCCAGCAGCCAAACTAGACGGGGGATCCAGTACTTC. The encoded protein is CASSQTRRGIQYF.